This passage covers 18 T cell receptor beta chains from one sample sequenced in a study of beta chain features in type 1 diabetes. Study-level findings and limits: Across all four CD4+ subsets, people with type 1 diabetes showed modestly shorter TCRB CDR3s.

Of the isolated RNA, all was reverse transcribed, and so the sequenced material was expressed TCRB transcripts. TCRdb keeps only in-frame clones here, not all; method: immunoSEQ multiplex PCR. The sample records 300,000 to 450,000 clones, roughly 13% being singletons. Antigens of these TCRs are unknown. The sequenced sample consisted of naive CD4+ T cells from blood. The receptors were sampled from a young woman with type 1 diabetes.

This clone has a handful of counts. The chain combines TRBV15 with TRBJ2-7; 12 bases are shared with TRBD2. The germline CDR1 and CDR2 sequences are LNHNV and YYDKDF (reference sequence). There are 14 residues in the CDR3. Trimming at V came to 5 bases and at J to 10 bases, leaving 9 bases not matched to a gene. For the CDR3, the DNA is TGTGCCACCAGCGAAAGGACTAGCGGGGCAAACCAGTACTTC. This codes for CATSERTSGANQYF.

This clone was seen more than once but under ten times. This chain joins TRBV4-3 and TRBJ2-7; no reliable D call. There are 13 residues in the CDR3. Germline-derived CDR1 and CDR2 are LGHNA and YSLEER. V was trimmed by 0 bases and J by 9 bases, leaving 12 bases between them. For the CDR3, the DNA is TGCGCCAGCAGCCAAGATGCCGGGTATGGGCAGTACTTC. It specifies CASSQDAGYGQYF.

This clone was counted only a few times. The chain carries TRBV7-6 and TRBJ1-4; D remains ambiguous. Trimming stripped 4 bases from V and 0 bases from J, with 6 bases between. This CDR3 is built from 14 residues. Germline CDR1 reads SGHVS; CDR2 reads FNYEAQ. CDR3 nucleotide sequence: TGTGCCAGCAGCTGGACTGCAACTAATGAAAAACTGTTTTTT. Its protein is CASSWTATNEKLFF.

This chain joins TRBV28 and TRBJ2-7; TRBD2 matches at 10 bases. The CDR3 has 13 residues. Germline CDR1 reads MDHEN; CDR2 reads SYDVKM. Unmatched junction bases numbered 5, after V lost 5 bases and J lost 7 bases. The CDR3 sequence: CASSLAGAGEQYF. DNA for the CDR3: TGTGCCAGCAGTCTAGCGGGAGCTGGAGAGCAGTACTTC. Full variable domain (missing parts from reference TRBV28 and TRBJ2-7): DVKVTQSSRYLVKRTGEKVFLECVQDMDHENMFWYRQDPGLGLRLIYFSYDVKMKEKGDIPEGYSVSREKKERFSLILESASTNQTSMYLCASSLAGAGEQYFGPGTRLTVT.

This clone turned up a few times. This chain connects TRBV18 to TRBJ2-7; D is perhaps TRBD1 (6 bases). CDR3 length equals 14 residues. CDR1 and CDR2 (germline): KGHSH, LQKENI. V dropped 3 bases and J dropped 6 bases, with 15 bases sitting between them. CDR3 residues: CASSPDRTYTEQYF. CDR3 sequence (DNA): TGTGCCAGCTCACCCGACAGGACTTATACCGAGCAGTACTTC. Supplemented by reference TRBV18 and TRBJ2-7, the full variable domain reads NAGVMQNPRHLVRRRGQEARLRCSPMKGHSHVYWYRQLPEEGLKFMVYLQKENIIDESGMPKERFSAEFPKEGPSILRIQQVVRGDSAAYFCASSPDRTYTEQYFGPGTRLTVT.

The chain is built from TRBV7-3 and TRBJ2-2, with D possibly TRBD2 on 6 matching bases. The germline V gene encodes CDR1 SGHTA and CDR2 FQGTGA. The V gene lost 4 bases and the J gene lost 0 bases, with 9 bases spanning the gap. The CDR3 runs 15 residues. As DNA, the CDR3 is TGTGCCAGCAGCTCCGGGACTGCGAACACCGGGGAGCTGTTTTTT. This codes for CASSSGTANTGELFF.

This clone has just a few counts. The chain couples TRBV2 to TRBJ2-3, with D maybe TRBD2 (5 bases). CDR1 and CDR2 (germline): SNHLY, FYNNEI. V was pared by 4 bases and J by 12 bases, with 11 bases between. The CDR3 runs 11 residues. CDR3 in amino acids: CASSVRDYQYF. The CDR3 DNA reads TGTGCCAGCAGTGTACGGGATTACCAGTATTTT.

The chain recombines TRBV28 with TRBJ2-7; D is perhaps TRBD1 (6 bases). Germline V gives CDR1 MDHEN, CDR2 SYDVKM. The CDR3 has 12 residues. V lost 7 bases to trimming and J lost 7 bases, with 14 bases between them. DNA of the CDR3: TGTGCCAGCACCCTGGGGGCCGGGGAGCAGTACTTC. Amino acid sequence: CASTLGAGEQYF.

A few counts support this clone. The CDR3 protein is CASSKSPGTRINSNQPQHF. In DNA, the CDR3 is TGCGCCAGCAGTAAGAGCCCCGGGACAAGGATAAATAGCAATCAGCCCCAGCATTTT. J is TRBJ1-5 and V is TRBV23-1; tentative D call: TRBD1 (6 bases). TRBV23-1 is treated as an ORF (open reading frame) with a function not yet certain. Trimming removed 5 bases from V and 0 bases from J, with 23 bases in between. This CDR3 region has 19 residues.

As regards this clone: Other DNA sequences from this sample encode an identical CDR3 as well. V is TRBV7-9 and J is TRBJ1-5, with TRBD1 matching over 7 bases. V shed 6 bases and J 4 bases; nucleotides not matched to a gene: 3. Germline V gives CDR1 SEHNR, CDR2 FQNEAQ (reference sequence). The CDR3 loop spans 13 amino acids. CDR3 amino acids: CASSSQGNQPQHF. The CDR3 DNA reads TGTGCCAGCAGTTCACAGGGGAATCAGCCCCAGCATTTT.

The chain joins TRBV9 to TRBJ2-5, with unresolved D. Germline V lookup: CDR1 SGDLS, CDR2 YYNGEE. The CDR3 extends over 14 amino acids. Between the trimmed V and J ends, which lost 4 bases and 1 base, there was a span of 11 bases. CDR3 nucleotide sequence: TGTGCCAGCAGCCCCGATATAGCCCAAGAGACCCAGTACTTC. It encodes CASSPDIAQETQYF.

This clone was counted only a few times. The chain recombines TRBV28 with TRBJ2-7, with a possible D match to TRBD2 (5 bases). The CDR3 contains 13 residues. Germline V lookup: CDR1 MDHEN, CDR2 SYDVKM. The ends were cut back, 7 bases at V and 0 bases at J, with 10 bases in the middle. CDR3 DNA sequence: TGTGCCAGCACCGGAGGTGACTCCTACGAGCAGTACTTC. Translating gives CASTGGDSYEQYF.

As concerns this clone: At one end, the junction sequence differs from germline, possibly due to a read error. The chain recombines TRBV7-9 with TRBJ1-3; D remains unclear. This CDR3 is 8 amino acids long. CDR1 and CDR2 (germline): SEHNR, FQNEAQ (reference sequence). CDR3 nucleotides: TGTGCCAGCAGCCCGAGACTCTTT. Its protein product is CASSPRLF. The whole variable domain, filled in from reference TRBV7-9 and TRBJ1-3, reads DTGVSQNPRHKITKRGQNVTFRCDPISEHNRLYWYRQTLGQGPEFLTYFQNEAQLEKSRLLSDRFSAERPKGSFSTLEIQRTEQGDSAMYLCASSPRLFGEGSWLTVV.

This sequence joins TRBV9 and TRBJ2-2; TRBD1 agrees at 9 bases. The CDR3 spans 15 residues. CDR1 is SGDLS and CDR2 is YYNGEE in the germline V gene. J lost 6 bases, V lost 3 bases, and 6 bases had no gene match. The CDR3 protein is CASSAPGTGPGELFF. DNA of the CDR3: TGTGCCAGCAGCGCGCCCGGGACAGGGCCCGGGGAGCTGTTTTTT.

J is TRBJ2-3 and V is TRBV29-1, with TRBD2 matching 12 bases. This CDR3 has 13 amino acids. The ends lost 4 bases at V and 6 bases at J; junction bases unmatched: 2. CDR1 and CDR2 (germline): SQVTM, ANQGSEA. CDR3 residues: CSVASGGADTQYF. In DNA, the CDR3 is TGCAGCGTTGCTAGCGGGGGGGCGGATACGCAGTATTTT.

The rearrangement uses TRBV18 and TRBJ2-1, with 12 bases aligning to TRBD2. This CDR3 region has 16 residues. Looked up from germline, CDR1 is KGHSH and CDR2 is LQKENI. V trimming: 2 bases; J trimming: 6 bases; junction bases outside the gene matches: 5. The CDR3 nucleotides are TGTGCCAGCTCACCAGTGACTAGCGGGGGACCCAATGAGCAGTTCTTC. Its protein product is CASSPVTSGGPNEQFF.

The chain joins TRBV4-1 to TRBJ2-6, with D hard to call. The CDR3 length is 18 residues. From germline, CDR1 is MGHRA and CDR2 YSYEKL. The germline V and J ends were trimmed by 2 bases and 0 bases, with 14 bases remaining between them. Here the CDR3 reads CASSQPGSSPSGANVLTF. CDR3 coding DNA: TGCGCCAGCAGCCAACCCGGGTCCTCCCCCTCTGGGGCCAACGTCCTGACTTTC.

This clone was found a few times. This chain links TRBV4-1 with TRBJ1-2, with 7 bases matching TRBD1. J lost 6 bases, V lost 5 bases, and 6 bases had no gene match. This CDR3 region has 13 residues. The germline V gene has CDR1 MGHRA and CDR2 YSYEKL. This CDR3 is CASSSGTVDGYTF. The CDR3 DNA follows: TGCGCCAGCAGCTCCGGGACAGTAGATGGCTACACCTTC.